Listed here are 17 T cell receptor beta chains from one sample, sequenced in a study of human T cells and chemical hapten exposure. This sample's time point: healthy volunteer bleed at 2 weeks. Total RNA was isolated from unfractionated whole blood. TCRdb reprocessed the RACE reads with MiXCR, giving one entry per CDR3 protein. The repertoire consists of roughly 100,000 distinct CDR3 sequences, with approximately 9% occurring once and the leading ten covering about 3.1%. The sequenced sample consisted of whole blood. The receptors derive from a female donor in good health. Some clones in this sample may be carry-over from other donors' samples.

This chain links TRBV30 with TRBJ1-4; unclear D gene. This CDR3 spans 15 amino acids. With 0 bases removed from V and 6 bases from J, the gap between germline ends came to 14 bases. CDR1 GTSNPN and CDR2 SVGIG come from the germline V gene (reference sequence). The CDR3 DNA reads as TGTGCCTGGAGTGTGGGCGCTACGAGGCATGAAAAACTGTTTTTT. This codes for CAWSVGATRHEKLFF.

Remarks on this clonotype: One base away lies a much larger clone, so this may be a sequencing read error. CDR3 sequence: CSVNPSGLGRETQYF. In DNA, the CDR3 is TGCAGCGTCAACCCAAGCGGACTAGGTCGAGAGACCCAGTACTTC. V is TRBV29-1 and J is TRBJ2-5; TRBD2 agrees at 7 bases. Germline loops: CDR1 SQVTM, CDR2 ANQGSEA. V was clipped by 6 bases and J by 4 bases; unmatched bases: 14. This CDR3 is 15 amino acids long. The variable domain in full, with the rest retrieved from reference TRBV29-1 and TRBJ2-5, is SAVISQKPSRDICQRGTSLTIQCQVDSQVTMMFWYRQQPGQSLTLIATANQGSEATYESGFVIDKFPISRPNLTFSTLTVSNMSPEDSSIYLCSVNPSGLGRETQYFGPGTRLLVL.

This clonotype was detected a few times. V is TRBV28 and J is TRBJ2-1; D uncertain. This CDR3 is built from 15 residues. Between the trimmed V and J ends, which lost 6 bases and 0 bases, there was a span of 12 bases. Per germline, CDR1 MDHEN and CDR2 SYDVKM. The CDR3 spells CASSLLSSSYNEQFF. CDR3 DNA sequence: TGTGCCAGCAGCCTACTTTCGAGCTCCTACAATGAGCAGTTCTTC. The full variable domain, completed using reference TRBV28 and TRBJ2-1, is DVKVTQSSRYLVKRTGEKVFLECVQDMDHENMFWYRQDPGLGLRLIYFSYDVKMKEKGDIPEGYSVSREKKERFSLILESASTNQTSMYLCASSLLSSSYNEQFFGPGTRLTVL.

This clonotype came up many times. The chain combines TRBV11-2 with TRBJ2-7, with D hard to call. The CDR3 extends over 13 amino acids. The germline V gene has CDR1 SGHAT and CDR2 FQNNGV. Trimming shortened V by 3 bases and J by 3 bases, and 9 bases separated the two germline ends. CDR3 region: CASSLSQNYEQYF. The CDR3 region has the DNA TGTGCCAGCAGCTTGTCGCAGAACTACGAGCAGTACTTC. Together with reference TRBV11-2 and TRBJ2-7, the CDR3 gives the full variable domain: EAGVAQSPRYKIIEKRQSVAFWCNPISGHATLYWYQQILGQGPKLLIQFQNNGVVDDSQLPKDRFSAERLKGVDSTLKIQPAKLEDSAVYLCASSLSQNYEQYFGPGTRLTVT.

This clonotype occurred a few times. The CDR3 nucleotides are TGTGCCAGCAGTTTCGGAGGAGGTGAGCAGTTCTTC. It specifies CASSFGGGEQFF. This chain connects TRBV12-3 or TRBV12-4 to TRBJ2-1, with D possibly matching TRBD2 (5 bases). There are 12 residues in the CDR3. Trimming shortened V by 3 bases and J by 9 bases, and 9 bases separated the two germline ends.

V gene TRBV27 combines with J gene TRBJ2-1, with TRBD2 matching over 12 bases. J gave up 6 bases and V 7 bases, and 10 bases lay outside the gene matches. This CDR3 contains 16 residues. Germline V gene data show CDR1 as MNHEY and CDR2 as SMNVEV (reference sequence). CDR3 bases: TGTGCCAGCACCAGCCCCGGGACTAGCGGGTTCAATGAGCAGTTCTTC. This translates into CASTSPGTSGFNEQFF.

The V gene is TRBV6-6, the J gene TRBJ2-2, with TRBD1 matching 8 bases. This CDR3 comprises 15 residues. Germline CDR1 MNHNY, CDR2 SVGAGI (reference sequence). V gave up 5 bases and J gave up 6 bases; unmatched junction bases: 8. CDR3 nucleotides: TGTGCCAGCAGTCCCAACAGGGGGAATTCCGGGGAGCTGTTTTTT. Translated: CASSPNRGNSGELFF.

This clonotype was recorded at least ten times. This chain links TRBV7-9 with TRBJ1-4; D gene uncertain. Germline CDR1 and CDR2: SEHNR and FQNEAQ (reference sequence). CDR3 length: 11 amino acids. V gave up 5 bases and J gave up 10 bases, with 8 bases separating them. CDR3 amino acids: CASSADRKLFF. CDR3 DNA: TGTGCCAGCAGCGCTGACCGAAAACTGTTTTTT.

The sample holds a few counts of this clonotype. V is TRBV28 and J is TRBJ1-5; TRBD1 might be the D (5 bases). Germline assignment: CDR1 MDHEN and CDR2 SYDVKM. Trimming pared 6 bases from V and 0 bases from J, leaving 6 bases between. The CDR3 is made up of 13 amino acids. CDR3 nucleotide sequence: TGTGCCAGCAGCGGGACTAGCAATCAGCCCCAGCATTTT. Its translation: CASSGTSNQPQHF.

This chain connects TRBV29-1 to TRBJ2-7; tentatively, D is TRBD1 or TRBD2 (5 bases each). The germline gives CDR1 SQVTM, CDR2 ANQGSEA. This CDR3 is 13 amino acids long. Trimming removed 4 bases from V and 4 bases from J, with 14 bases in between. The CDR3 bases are TGCAGCGTTGCCAGGGACGAGGAGTACGAGCAGTACTTC. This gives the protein CSVARDEEYEQYF.

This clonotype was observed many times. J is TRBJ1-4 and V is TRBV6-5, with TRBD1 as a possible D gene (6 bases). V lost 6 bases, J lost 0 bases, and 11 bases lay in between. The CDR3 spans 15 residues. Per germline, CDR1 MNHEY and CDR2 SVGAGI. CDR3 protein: CASRKGGATNEKLFF. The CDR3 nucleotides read TGTGCCAGCAGGAAAGGGGGGGCAACTAATGAAAAACTGTTTTTT.

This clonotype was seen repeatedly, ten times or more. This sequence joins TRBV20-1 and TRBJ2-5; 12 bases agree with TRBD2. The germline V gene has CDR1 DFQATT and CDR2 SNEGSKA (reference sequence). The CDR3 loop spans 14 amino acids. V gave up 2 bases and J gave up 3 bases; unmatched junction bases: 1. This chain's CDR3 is CSARLAGGKETQYF. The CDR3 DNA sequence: TGCAGTGCTAGACTAGCGGGAGGGAAAGAGACCCAGTACTTC.

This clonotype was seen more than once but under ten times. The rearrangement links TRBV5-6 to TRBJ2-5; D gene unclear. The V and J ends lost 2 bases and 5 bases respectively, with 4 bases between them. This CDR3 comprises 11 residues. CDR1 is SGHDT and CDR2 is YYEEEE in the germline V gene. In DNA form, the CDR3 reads TGTGCCAGCAGCTTTACCGAGACCCAGTACTTC. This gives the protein CASSFTETQYF.

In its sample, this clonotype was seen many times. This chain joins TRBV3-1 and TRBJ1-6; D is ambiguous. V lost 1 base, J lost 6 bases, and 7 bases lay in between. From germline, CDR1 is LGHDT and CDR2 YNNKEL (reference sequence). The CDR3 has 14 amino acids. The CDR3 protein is CASSQGSFNSPLHF. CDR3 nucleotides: TGTGCCAGCAGCCAAGGGTCATTTAATTCACCCCTCCACTTT.

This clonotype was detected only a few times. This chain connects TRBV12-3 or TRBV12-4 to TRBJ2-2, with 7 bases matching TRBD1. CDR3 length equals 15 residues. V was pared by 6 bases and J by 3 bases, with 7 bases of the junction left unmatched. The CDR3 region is CASSHTGVHTGELFF. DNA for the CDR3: TGTGCCAGCAGCCATACAGGGGTTCACACCGGGGAGCTGTTTTTT.

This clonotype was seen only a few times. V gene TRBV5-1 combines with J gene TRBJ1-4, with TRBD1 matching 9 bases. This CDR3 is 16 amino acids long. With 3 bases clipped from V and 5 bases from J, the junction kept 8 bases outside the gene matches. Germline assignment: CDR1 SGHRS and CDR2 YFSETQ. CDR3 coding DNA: TGCGCCAGCAGCTACAGCTCCGGGACAGGGAATGAAAAACTGTTTTTT. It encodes CASSYSSGTGNEKLFF.

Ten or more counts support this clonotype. The CDR3 spells CASSFYVWRQPGANVLTF. CDR3 DNA sequence: TGTGCCAGCAGTTTTTATGTTTGGAGGCAACCTGGGGCCAACGTCCTGACTTTC. V and J are TRBV28 and TRBJ2-6, with D tentatively TRBD2 (5 bases). This CDR3 has 18 amino acids. The V gene lost 3 bases and the J gene lost 2 bases, with 17 bases spanning the gap. CDR1 MDHEN and CDR2 SYDVKM come from the germline V gene. Looking up the rest from reference TRBV28 and TRBJ2-6 gives the full variable domain: DVKVTQSSRYLVKRTGEKVFLECVQDMDHENMFWYRQDPGLGLRLIYFSYDVKMKEKGDIPEGYSVSREKKERFSLILESASTNQTSMYLCASSFYVWRQPGANVLTFGAGSRLTVL.